The 29 T cell receptor beta chains listed next were all sequenced from one sample in a study of regulatory dendritic cells for organ transplantation. Method: immunoSEQ multiplex PCR; TCRdb's copy keeps in-frame clones and lacks some. Of approximately 35,000 clones listed, about 88% were seen once; the top ten hold about 0.063%. The sequenced sample was naive CD4+ T cells from blood. Subset noted: CD45RA+ naive T cells. The receptors come from a human donor in good health.

The chain has TRBV10-3 and TRBJ2-7; D gene unclear. There are 18 residues in the CDR3. Germline values: CDR1 ENHRY, CDR2 SYGVKD. The DNA of the CDR3 is TGTGTCCTCCGGGTTGAGCACCCGGTGGGTCCGATCCCCTACGAGCAGTACTTC. It specifies CVLRVEHPVGPIPYEQYF.

This clone was seen only once. CDR3 amino acids: CASSPDPSETPYNEQFF. Written as DNA, the CDR3 is TGTGCCAGCAGCCCGGACCCTAGCGAGACCCCTTACAATGAGCAGTTCTTC. The chain uses TRBV7-6 and TRBJ2-1, with D tentatively TRBD2 (6 bases). The CDR3 totals 17 residues. Trimming removed 5 bases from V and 4 bases from J, with 21 bases in between. Per the germline V gene, CDR1 is SGHVS and CDR2 is FNYEAQ.

This clone appeared a single time. This rearrangement joins TRBV7-6 to TRBJ2-2; no reliable D call. The CDR3 has 12 amino acids. Trimming left V 3 bases short and J 6 bases short, with 5 bases between. Germline-derived CDR1 and CDR2 are SGHVS and FNYEAQ. CDR3 in amino acids: CASSFYAGELFF. The CDR3 DNA follows: TGTGCCAGCAGCTTTTACGCCGGGGAGCTGTTTTTT.

The gene calls are TRBV19 and TRBJ2-1; a weak D match, TRBD1 (5 bases). The CDR3 contains 12 residues. With 6 bases removed from V and 6 bases from J, the gap between germline ends came to 9 bases. CDR1 and CDR2 (germline): LNHDA, SQIVND (reference sequence). CDR3 sequence: CASSRTGNEQFF. The CDR3 bases are TGTGCCAGTAGCCGTACAGGCAATGAGCAGTTCTTC. The full variable domain, its missing parts supplied by reference TRBV19 and TRBJ2-1, is DGGITQSPKYLFRKEGQNVTLSCEQNLNHDAMYWYRQDPGQGLRLIYYSQIVNDFQKGDIAEGYSVSREKKESFPLTVTSAQKNPTAFYLCASSRTGNEQFFGPGTRLTVL.

The chain links TRBV13 to TRBJ1-3, with 8 bases matching TRBD1. Per germline, CDR1 PRHDT and CDR2 FYEKMQ (reference sequence). CDR3 length equals 15 residues. Losses at the gene ends were 5 bases for V and 2 bases for J; bases not matched to a gene: 5. Here the CDR3 DNA reads TGTGCCAGCAGCATGGACAGGGCGGCTGGAAACACCATATATTTT. The encoded protein is CASSMDRAAGNTIYF.

This clone was detected only once. CDR3 amino acids: CASSGGAFEAFF. The CDR3 DNA is TGTGCCAGCAGCGGAGGGGCATTTGAAGCTTTCTTT. The rearrangement joins TRBV28 to TRBJ1-1; the D gene is possibly TRBD1 (5 bases). The V gene lost 6 bases and the J gene lost 7 bases, with 12 bases spanning the gap. CDR1 MDHEN and CDR2 SYDVKM come from the germline V gene. This CDR3 is built from 12 residues.

The CDR3 loop reads CASSLDRFNEKLFF. The CDR3 nucleotides read TGTGCCAGCAGTCTCGACAGGTTTAATGAAAAACTGTTTTTT. The chain is built from TRBV27 and TRBJ1-4; TRBD1 might be the D (6 bases). This CDR3 spans 14 amino acids. Trimming removed 5 bases from V and 4 bases from J, with 11 bases in between. CDR1 and CDR2 from the germline V gene are MNHEY and SMNVEV (reference sequence).

The rearrangement links TRBV6-6 to TRBJ2-1; a possible D gene is TRBD2 (6 bases). From germline, CDR1 is MNHNY and CDR2 SVGAGI (reference sequence). CDR3 length equals 15 residues. The V end lost 2 bases, the J end lost 7 bases, and 15 bases lay between the germline ends. The CDR3 reads CASSYRREPQNEQFF. CDR3 nucleotides: TGTGCCAGCAGTTACCGCCGGGAGCCTCAGAATGAGCAGTTCTTC.

The chain uses TRBV5-4 and TRBJ1-2; 8 bases map to TRBD1. Per germline, CDR1 SGHNT and CDR2 YYREEE (reference sequence). The CDR3 has 15 residues. The V gene end was trimmed by 3 bases and the J gene end by 0 bases; junction bases not matched to a gene: 4. The CDR3 DNA reads TGTGCCAGCAGCTCCAGGACAGGGTCTAACTATGGCTACACCTTC. Amino acid sequence: CASSSRTGSNYGYTF.

This chain connects TRBV5-4 to TRBJ1-2, with D tentatively TRBD1 (6 bases). V was clipped by 2 bases and J by 2 bases, with 10 bases between them. Germline-derived CDR1 and CDR2 are SGHNT and YYREEE (reference sequence). CDR3 length: 14 amino acids. CDR3 sequence reads: CASSFPGANYGYTF. Written as DNA, the CDR3 is TGTGCCAGCAGCTTCCCAGGGGCGAACTATGGCTACACCTTC.

The chain employs TRBV19 and TRBJ1-1; D might be TRBD1 (5 bases). Germline V CDR1 and CDR2: LNHDA, SQIVND (reference sequence). Deletions cut 7 bases from V and 3 bases from J, with 12 bases between. The CDR3 loop spans 13 amino acids. In nucleotides, the CDR3 is TGTGCCAGTACCTCGACAGAAGACACTGAAGCTTTCTTT. The encoded protein is CASTSTEDTEAFF.

The V call is TRBV5-4, the J call TRBJ1-1; D remains ambiguous. The CDR3 has 14 residues. Germline V gives CDR1 SGHNT, CDR2 YYREEE (reference sequence). Trimming took off 4 bases at V and 1 base at J, with 11 bases between the two ends. DNA for the CDR3: TGTGCCAGCAGCGTACCCACAAAGAACACTGAAGCTTTCTTT. This sequence encodes CASSVPTKNTEAFF.

V is TRBV2 and J is TRBJ2-2; 8 nucleotides match TRBD1. Trimming cost V 1 base and J 6 bases; bases outside gene matches: 1. The CDR3 runs 14 residues. Germline V gene lookup returns CDR1 SNHLY and CDR2 FYNNEI. The CDR3 sequence: CASSEETGAGELFF. DNA of the CDR3: TGTGCCAGCAGTGAAGAGACAGGGGCCGGGGAGCTGTTTTTT.

The V call is TRBV30, the J call TRBJ2-7; possible D gene TRBD2, 7 bases. The CDR3 covers 15 residues. CDR1 is GTSNPN, CDR2 SVGIG, per germline (reference sequence). V gave up 1 base and J gave up 2 bases, with 15 bases separating them. CDR3 region: CAWSAPRGGPYEQYF. CDR3 nucleotide sequence: TGTGCCTGGAGTGCCCCCCGCGGGGGCCCCTACGAGCAGTACTTC.

To note about this clone: Germline and junction disagree at one end, which may indicate a read error. V is TRBV4-2 and J is TRBJ1-4, with 9 bases identical to TRBD1. The CDR3 contains 14 residues. Germline CDR1 reads LGHNA; CDR2 reads YNFKEQ. CDR3 region: CASSQESGHRGHLF. The DNA of the CDR3 is TGTGCCAGCAGCCAAGAATCGGGGCACAGGGGGCATCTTTTT.

The chain uses TRBV19 and TRBJ2-3, with D perhaps matching TRBD2 (5 bases). Trimming took 6 bases from V and 6 from J, leaving 28 bases between them. Germline V gives CDR1 LNHDA, CDR2 SQIVND (reference sequence). The CDR3 is made up of 18 amino acids. The chain's CDR3 is CASSFAFRGAPQKDTQYF. CDR3 sequence (DNA): TGTGCCAGTAGCTTCGCCTTTCGGGGAGCGCCCCAAAAGGATACGCAGTATTTT.

This chain links TRBV6-6 with TRBJ1-1; no clear D gene. Per the germline V gene, CDR1 is MNHNY and CDR2 is SVGAGI (reference sequence). V was pared by 8 bases and J by 8 bases, with 18 bases between. This CDR3 is built from 13 residues. CDR3 DNA sequence: TGTGCCAGCTTCAACCTACAGCGCGGCGAAGCTTTCTTT. Amino acid sequence: CASFNLQRGEAFF.

This sequence joins TRBV27 and TRBJ1-6; D is ambiguous. Trimming removed 6 bases at V and 7 bases at J, with 4 bases between. This CDR3 comprises 11 residues. From germline, CDR1 is MNHEY and CDR2 SMNVEV (reference sequence). DNA of the CDR3: TGTGCCAGCAGGGGGAATTCACCCCTCCACTTT. Its translation: CASRGNSPLHF.

V gene TRBV5-1 combines with J gene TRBJ1-2; TRBD1 agrees at 10 bases. Germline CDR1 and CDR2: SGHRS and YFSETQ. J was trimmed by 4 bases and V by 3 bases; bases with no gene match: 3. The CDR3 is 14 residues long. The CDR3 reads CASSSRDRGYGYTF. The CDR3 nucleotides are TGCGCCAGCAGCTCCCGGGACAGGGGCTATGGCTACACCTTC.

The V and J genes are TRBV7-2 and TRBJ2-7; 7 bases match TRBD2. V shed 6 bases and J 3 bases; nucleotides not matched to a gene: 11. CDR3 length equals 15 residues. Looked up from germline, CDR1 is SGHTA and CDR2 is FQGNSA. The CDR3 sequence is CASSVNLAANYEQYF. CDR3 DNA sequence: TGTGCCAGCAGTGTGAACCTAGCGGCAAACTACGAGCAGTACTTC.

This rearrangement joins TRBV10-3 to TRBJ2-7, with D perhaps TRBD2 (5 bases). This CDR3 region has 14 residues. The ends were cut back, 3 bases at V and 5 bases at J, with 14 bases in the middle. Per germline, CDR1 ENHRY and CDR2 SYGVKD. The CDR3 DNA sequence: TGTGCCATCAGTGAAGGGAGCCGGGCGGACGAGCAGTACTTC. Residues: CAISEGSRADEQYF.

In its sample, this clone was seen once. The chain has TRBV18 and TRBJ2-5, with 8 bases matching TRBD2. Germline values: CDR1 KGHSH, CDR2 LQKENI. J gave up 2 bases and V 2 bases, and 10 bases lay outside the gene matches. CDR3 size: 17 residues. The CDR3 sequence is CASSPYSSGGPQETQYF. The CDR3 DNA sequence: TGTGCCAGCTCACCATATTCGAGCGGGGGACCACAAGAGACCCAGTACTTC.

V usage is TRBV7-2 and J usage is TRBJ1-2; no clear D. Germline-derived CDR1 and CDR2 are SGHTA and FQGNSA. Between the trimmed V and J ends, which lost 2 bases and 5 bases, there was a span of 12 bases. The CDR3 contains 14 residues. CDR3 protein: CASSLMQAQYGYTF. CDR3 DNA: TGTGCCAGCAGCTTAATGCAGGCACAATATGGCTACACCTTC.

The genes are TRBV25-1 and TRBJ1-5, with D possibly being TRBD1 (6 bases). Germline assignment: CDR1 MGHDK and CDR2 SYGVNS. Trimming left V 3 bases short and J 5 bases short, with 17 bases between. CDR3 size: 16 residues. Here the CDR3 reads CASSEGDKGLYQPQHF. CDR3 coding DNA: TGTGCCAGCAGTGAGGGGGACAAGGGTCTCTATCAGCCCCAGCATTTT. Looking up the rest from reference TRBV25-1 and TRBJ1-5 gives the full variable domain: EADIYQTPRYLVIGTGKKITLECSQTMGHDKMYWYQQDPGMELHLIHYSYGVNSTEKGDLSSESTVSRIRTEHFPLTLESARPSHTSQYLCASSEGDKGLYQPQHFGDGTRLSIL.

V usage is TRBV5-5 and J usage is TRBJ1-1; weak D call: TRBD1 (5 bases). Trimming pared 3 bases from V and 0 bases from J, leaving 12 bases between. Germline V gene sequence: CDR1 SGHKS, CDR2 YYEKEE (reference sequence). This CDR3 region has 15 residues. CDR3 amino acids: CASSSDRNMNTEAFF. CDR3 coding DNA: TGTGCCAGCAGCTCCGACAGAAACATGAACACTGAAGCTTTCTTT.

The CDR3 spells CASSIYGIATGRYSNQPQHF. The CDR3 DNA reads TGTGCCAGTAGTATCTATGGCATCGCGACAGGGCGATATAGCAATCAGCCCCAGCATTTT. The chain employs TRBV19 and TRBJ1-5; 7 nucleotides agree with TRBD1. With V trimmed by 3 bases and J by 0 bases, 17 bases remained unmatched. Germline V gene sequence: CDR1 LNHDA, CDR2 SQIVND (reference sequence). CDR3 length: 20 amino acids. The entire variable domain, with the rest obtained from reference TRBV19 and TRBJ1-5, is as follows: DGGITQSPKYLFRKEGQNVTLSCEQNLNHDAMYWYRQDPGQGLRLIYYSQIVNDFQKGDIAEGYSVSREKKESFPLTVTSAQKNPTAFYLCASSIYGIATGRYSNQPQHFGDGTRLSIL.

V is TRBV19 and J is TRBJ2-5; 11 bases fit TRBD1. CDR3 length equals 16 residues. Germline-derived CDR1 and CDR2 are LNHDA and SQIVND (reference sequence). J lost 5 bases, V lost 1 base, and 6 bases had no gene match. The CDR3 region has the DNA TGTGCCAGTAGTATAGTTCGGACAGGGGGCGCGGAGACCCAGTACTTC. Its protein is CASSIVRTGGAETQYF.

The V and J genes are TRBV28 and TRBJ1-2, with 7 bases matching TRBD1. CDR3 size: 15 residues. CDR1 MDHEN and CDR2 SYDVKM come from the germline V gene. J was trimmed by 4 bases and V by 10 bases; bases with no gene match: 15. The CDR3 nucleotides are TGTGCCACCTCACTAGGAGGGGGCGATATCTATGGCTACACCTTC. Its translation: CATSLGGGDIYGYTF.

The rearrangement joins TRBV11-2 to TRBJ2-5, with TRBD1 matching over 10 bases. From germline, CDR1 is SGHAT and CDR2 FQNNGV. V lost 5 bases and J lost 4; bases outside the gene matches: 13. The CDR3 consists of 17 residues. The CDR3 coding sequence is TGTGCCAGCAGCGAAGGAACGACAGGGGGCGGAGGAGAGACCCAGTACTTC. It encodes CASSEGTTGGGGETQYF.